The 7 T cell receptor beta chains listed next were all sequenced from one sample in a study of T-cell memory formation after mild COVID-19. TCRdb passed the 5' RACE reads through MiXCR, listing each CDR3 protein once. The sample lists 410,000 or so distinct CDR3 sequences, 23% seen once, with over 10% in the top ten. The sequencing sample was made of PBMCs or a T cell subset sorted from them (not recorded which). The source of these receptors is an adult woman who had mild COVID-19 (a few samples of this study predate the infection). Cell type and time point are not known.

J is TRBJ1-6 and V is TRBV7-8; D is undetermined. There are 15 residues in the CDR3. Per germline, CDR1 SGHVS and CDR2 FQNEAQ. The V end was cut by 5 bases, the J end by 8 bases, with 16 bases between. The CDR3 reads CASSIRPGPDSPLHF. CDR3 coding DNA: TGTGCCAGCAGCATTCGCCCGGGCCCCGATTCACCCCTCCACTTT.

The J gene is TRBJ2-1, the V gene TRBV12-3 or TRBV12-4; D not resolved. The V gene lost 6 bases and the J gene lost 4 bases, with 16 bases spanning the gap. CDR3 size: 15 residues. DNA of the CDR3: TGTGCCAGCAGCCCAGACCCTCGTTTTTACAATGAGCAGTTCTTC. It is translated as CASSPDPRFYNEQFF.

The sample holds a few counts of this clonotype. The genes are TRBV5-5 and TRBJ2-5; the match to TRBD1 covers 11 bases. Per the germline V gene, CDR1 is SGHKS and CDR2 is YYEKEE (reference sequence). The CDR3 has 17 residues. Trimming took 5 bases from V and 4 from J; bases not matched to a gene: 13. CDR3 residues: CASSPGAGQGARETQYF. CDR3 DNA sequence: TGTGCCAGCAGTCCGGGGGCCGGACAGGGGGCTCGAGAGACCCAGTACTTC.

The gene calls are TRBV7-2 and TRBJ1-1; D not resolved. The germline V and J ends were trimmed by 0 bases and 11 bases, with 7 bases remaining between them. Germline CDR1 reads SGHTA; CDR2 reads FQGNSA. The CDR3 covers 11 residues. CDR3 nucleotides: TGTGCCAGCAGCTTAGCACCGAGGGCTTTCTTT. It specifies CASSLAPRAFF.

V usage is TRBV10-3 and J usage is TRBJ2-7; D is possibly TRBD1 (7 bases). The CDR3 is 14 amino acids. From germline, CDR1 is ENHRY and CDR2 SYGVKD. V dropped 6 bases and J dropped 6 bases, with 18 bases sitting between them. In DNA form, the CDR3 reads TGTGCCATCAGCCGTCAGGGGGAAGCGGGCGAGCAGTACTTC. It codes for CAISRQGEAGEQYF.

The V and J genes are TRBV30 and TRBJ2-5, with TRBD1 as a possible D gene (5 bases). This CDR3 has 16 residues. Germline CDR1 and CDR2: GTSNPN and SVGIG (reference sequence). Trimming pared 0 bases from V and 1 base from J, leaving 15 bases between. CDR3 DNA sequence: TGTGCCTGGAGTGTAGGGGCTAGGATTTCCCAAGAGACCCAGTACTTC. Translating gives CAWSVGARISQETQYF. Filled out from reference TRBV30 and TRBJ2-5, the complete variable domain reads SQTIHQWPATLVQPVGSPLSLECTVEGTSNPNLYWYRQAAGRGLQLLFYSVGIGQISSEVPQNLSASRPQDRQFILSSKKLLLSDSGFYLCAWSVGARISQETQYFGPGTRLLVL.

V and J are TRBV6-9 and TRBJ2-2; TRBD2 matches at 9 bases. V was pared by 8 bases and J by 4 bases, with 5 bases of the junction left unmatched. Germline V gives CDR1 MNHGY, CDR2 SVAAGI. The CDR3 runs 14 residues. The chain's CDR3 is CASWASGATGELFF. As DNA, the CDR3 is TGTGCCAGCTGGGCTAGCGGGGCCACCGGGGAGCTGTTTTTT.